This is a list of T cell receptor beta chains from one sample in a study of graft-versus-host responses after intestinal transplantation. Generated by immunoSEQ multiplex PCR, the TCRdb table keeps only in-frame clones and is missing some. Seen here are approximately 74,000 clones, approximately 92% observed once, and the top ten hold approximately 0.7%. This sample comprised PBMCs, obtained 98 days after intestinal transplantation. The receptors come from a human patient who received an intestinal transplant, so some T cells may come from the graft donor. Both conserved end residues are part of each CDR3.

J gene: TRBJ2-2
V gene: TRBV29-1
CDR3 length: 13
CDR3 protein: CSVVTVRTGELFF

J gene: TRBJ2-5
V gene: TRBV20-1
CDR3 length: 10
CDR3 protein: CSAKQETQYF

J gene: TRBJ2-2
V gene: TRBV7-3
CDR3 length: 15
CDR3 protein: CASSRGQSFTGELFF

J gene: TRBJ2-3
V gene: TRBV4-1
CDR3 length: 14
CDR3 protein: CASSQDVSTDTQYF

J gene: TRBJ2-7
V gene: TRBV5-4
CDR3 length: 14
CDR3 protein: CASSLGTRSSEQYF

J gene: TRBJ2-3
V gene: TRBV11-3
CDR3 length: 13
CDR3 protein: CASSLGPGDTQYF

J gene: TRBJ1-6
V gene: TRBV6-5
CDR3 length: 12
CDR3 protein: CASTELRWALHF

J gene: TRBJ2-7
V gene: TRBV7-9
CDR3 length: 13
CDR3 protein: CASVQGASDEQYF

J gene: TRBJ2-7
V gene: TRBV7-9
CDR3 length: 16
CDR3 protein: CASRPMTSGSINEQYF

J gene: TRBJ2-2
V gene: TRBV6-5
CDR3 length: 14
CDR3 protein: CASSDSDLGGELFF

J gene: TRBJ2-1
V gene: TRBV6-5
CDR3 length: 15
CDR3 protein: CASTYGASGSNEQFF

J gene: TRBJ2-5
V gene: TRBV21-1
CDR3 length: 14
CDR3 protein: CASSTWTLQETQYF

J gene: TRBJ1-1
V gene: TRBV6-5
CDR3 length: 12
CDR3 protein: CASSYMNTEAFF

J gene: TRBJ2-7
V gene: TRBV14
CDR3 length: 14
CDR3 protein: CASRTSGSSYEQYF

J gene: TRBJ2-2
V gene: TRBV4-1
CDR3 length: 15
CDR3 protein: CASSHNYRGTGELFF

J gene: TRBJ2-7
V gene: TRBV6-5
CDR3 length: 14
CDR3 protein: CASSIDRAGYEQYF

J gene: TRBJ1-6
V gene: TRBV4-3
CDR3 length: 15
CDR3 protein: CASSQEAGNNSPLHF

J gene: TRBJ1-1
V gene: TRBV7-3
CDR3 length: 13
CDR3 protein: CASSPRGNTEAFF

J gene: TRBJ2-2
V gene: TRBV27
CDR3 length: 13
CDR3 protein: CASSPVLTGELFF

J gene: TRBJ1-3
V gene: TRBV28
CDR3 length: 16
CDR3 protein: CASSLTLRFSGNTIYF

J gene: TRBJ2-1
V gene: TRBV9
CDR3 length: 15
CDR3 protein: CASRDTLSTYNEQFF

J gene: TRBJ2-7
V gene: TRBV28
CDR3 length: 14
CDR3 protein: CASRPGTPSYEQYF

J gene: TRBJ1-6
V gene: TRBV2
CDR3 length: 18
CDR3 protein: CASSEAGGTGLDNSPLHF

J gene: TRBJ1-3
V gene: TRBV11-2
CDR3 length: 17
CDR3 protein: CASSLLGGDPFGNTIYF

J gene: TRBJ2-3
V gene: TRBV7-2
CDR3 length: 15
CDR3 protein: CASSLLSGSTDTQYF

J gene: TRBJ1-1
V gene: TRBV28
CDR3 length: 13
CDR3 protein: CASSLTVNSEAFF

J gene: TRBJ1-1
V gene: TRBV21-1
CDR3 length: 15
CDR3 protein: CASSKVEGRGTEAFF

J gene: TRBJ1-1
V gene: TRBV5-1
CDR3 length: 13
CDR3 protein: CASSSGPVTEAFF

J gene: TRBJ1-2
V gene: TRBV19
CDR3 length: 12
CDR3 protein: CASSKGHYGYTF

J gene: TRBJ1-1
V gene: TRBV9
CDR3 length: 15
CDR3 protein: CASSASGQKNTEAFF

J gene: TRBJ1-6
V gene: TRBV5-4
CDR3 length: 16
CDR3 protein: CASSPPGDRVSSPLHF